A single sample gave rise to the 26 T cell receptor beta chains below, sequenced in a study of blood T cell repertoires in COVID-19. Produced via immunoSEQ multiplex PCR; TCRdb's table is partial and in-frame only. The sample includes about 230,000 clones, roughly nine tenths seen only once; the top ten take roughly 10%. Sample: PBMCs or T cells enriched from blood (not recorded which). The receptors come from a man between 25 and 39 years old who had recovered from COVID-19.

This clone came up once. The chain joins TRBV28 to TRBJ2-5; 9 positions agree with TRBD1. V was clipped by 3 bases and J by 3 bases; unmatched bases: 8. This CDR3 has 16 residues. Germline V gene lookup returns CDR1 MDHEN and CDR2 SYDVKM. DNA of the CDR3: TGTGCCAGCAGTTTGCCCGGGACAGGGAGCAAAGAGACCCAGTACTTC. Translating it yields CASSLPGTGSKETQYF. The variable domain in full, with the rest retrieved from reference TRBV28 and TRBJ2-5, is DVKVTQSSRYLVKRTGEKVFLECVQDMDHENMFWYRQDPGLGLRLIYFSYDVKMKEKGDIPEGYSVSREKKERFSLILESASTNQTSMYLCASSLPGTGSKETQYFGPGTRLLVL.

The gene calls are TRBV18 and TRBJ1-1; TRBD1 agrees at 8 bases. CDR1 and CDR2 (germline): KGHSH, LQKENI. The V gene end was trimmed by 8 bases and the J gene end by 4 bases; junction bases not matched to a gene: 9. The CDR3 covers 14 residues. The CDR3 spells CASRETGGVTEAFF. As DNA, the CDR3 is TGTGCCAGCAGAGAAACAGGGGGAGTCACTGAAGCTTTCTTT.

The J gene is TRBJ2-5, the V gene TRBV5-4; D remains ambiguous. The CDR3 consists of 15 residues. From germline, CDR1 is SGHNT and CDR2 YYREEE (reference sequence). V lost 3 bases and J 5 bases, leaving 17 bases between the germline ends. CDR3 bases: TGTGCCAGCAGCTCCGCCTTGGCTGGTACGGAGACCCAGTACTTC. Its translation: CASSSALAGTETQYF.

The chain recombines TRBV6-4 with TRBJ2-1; 10 bases agree with TRBD1. The germline V gene encodes CDR1 MRHNA and CDR2 SNTAGT. J lost 5 bases, V lost 7 bases, and 20 bases had no gene match. The CDR3 sequence is 19 residues long. DNA for the CDR3: TGTGCCAGCAAGCCCGGGACAGGGGTTTCGCTAGCGGAGGACAATGAGCAGTTCTTC. It codes for CASKPGTGVSLAEDNEQFF.

This rearrangement joins TRBV27 to TRBJ1-1; D is unresolved. V lost 4 bases and J 10 bases, leaving 10 bases between the germline ends. Germline values: CDR1 MNHEY, CDR2 SMNVEV (reference sequence). The CDR3 covers 11 residues. CDR3 residues: CASSSGEGAFF. The CDR3 DNA reads TGTGCCAGCAGTTCAGGTGAGGGAGCTTTCTTT.

This chain joins TRBV11-1 and TRBJ1-1; TRBD1 matches 7 bases. Germline CDR1 and CDR2: SGHAT and FQDESV (reference sequence). This CDR3 has 14 amino acids. Trimming removed 6 bases from V and 6 bases from J; junction bases left unmatched: 10. The CDR3 sequence is CASSARGREAEAFF. DNA of the CDR3: TGTGCCAGCAGTGCTAGGGGGCGTGAGGCTGAAGCTTTCTTT.

V and J are TRBV2 and TRBJ1-2; no firm D call. Germline CDR1 SNHLY, CDR2 FYNNEI. V was cut by 5 bases and J by 0 bases, with 7 bases left in between. The CDR3 is made up of 13 amino acids. The CDR3 reads CASSLRSNYGYTF. As DNA, the CDR3 is TGTGCCAGCAGTCTCAGATCTAACTATGGCTACACCTTC.

The chain couples TRBV29-1 to TRBJ2-5, with D perhaps matching TRBD1 (5 bases). This CDR3 comprises 13 residues. Per germline, CDR1 SQVTM and CDR2 ANQGSEA. V dropped 4 bases and J dropped 4 bases, with 13 bases sitting between them. The CDR3 reads CSVGQTVRETQYF. In DNA, the CDR3 is TGCAGCGTTGGGCAGACAGTAAGAGAGACCCAGTACTTC.

The chain couples TRBV5-4 to TRBJ2-5; TRBD1 matches at 9 bases. The CDR3 consists of 13 residues. The trim removed 6 bases at V and 6 bases at J, leaving 6 bases unmatched. In germline, CDR1 is SGHNT, CDR2 YYREEE (reference sequence). For the CDR3, the DNA is TGTGCCAGCAAAGGGACAGGGAGCAAGACCCAGTACTTC. Encoded protein: CASKGTGSKTQYF.

The chain is built from TRBV5-4 and TRBJ1-2; D is uncertain. Trimming shortened V by 0 bases and J by 8 bases, and 11 bases separated the two germline ends. The CDR3 has 13 residues. Germline V CDR1 and CDR2: SGHNT, YYREEE (reference sequence). This CDR3 is CASSLAGGRGYTF. CDR3 DNA sequence: TGTGCCAGCAGCTTGGCCGGCGGGCGAGGCTACACCTTC.

This clone appeared a single time. The chain recombines TRBV6-2 or TRBV6-3 with TRBJ2-7, with 7 bases identical to TRBD1. This CDR3 is 14 amino acids long. In germline, CDR1 is MNHEY, CDR2 SVGEGT. The V and J ends lost 5 bases and 5 bases, in that order; junction bases with no gene match: 9. CDR3 bases: TGTGCCAGCAGTAGACCCGGGACAGTTGACGAGCAGTACTTC. It specifies CASSRPGTVDEQYF.

The chain has TRBV23-1 and TRBJ1-5; tentatively, D is TRBD1 (5 bases). TRBV23-1 is flagged as an ORF with uncertain function. The CDR3 sequence is 17 residues long. Trimming shortened V by 2 bases and J by 6 bases, and 20 bases separated the two germline ends. CDR3 coding DNA: TGCGCCAGCAGTCAAAACCGGGGGTTGGGGCCAGGTCAGCCCCAGCATTTT. This encodes CASSQNRGLGPGQPQHF.

V gene TRBV5-4 combines with J gene TRBJ2-1; no reliable D call. Per germline, CDR1 SGHNT and CDR2 YYREEE (reference sequence). This CDR3 is built from 15 residues. Trimming pared 2 bases from V and 7 bases from J, leaving 16 bases between. This CDR3 reads CASSLDPSGLNEQFF. The DNA of the CDR3 is TGTGCCAGCAGCTTAGATCCGAGTGGTCTGAATGAGCAGTTCTTC.

V is TRBV7-9 and J is TRBJ2-7, with D possibly being TRBD2 (6 bases). Trimming cost V 1 base and J 4 bases, with 23 bases left between them. The CDR3 loop spans 18 amino acids. Germline CDR1 is SEHNR and CDR2 is FQNEAQ (reference sequence). The CDR3, as DNA: TGTGCCAGCAGCTTAGTTTACGGTTTGGGGAGTCGGGGGTACGAGCAGTACTTC. Translation gives CASSLVYGLGSRGYEQYF.

This chain connects TRBV7-9 to TRBJ2-2, with 12 bases fitting TRBD2. With V trimmed by 2 bases and J by 5 bases, 9 bases remained unmatched. The CDR3 runs 18 residues. CDR1 and CDR2 (germline): SEHNR, FQNEAQ (reference sequence). In nucleotides, the CDR3 is TGTGCCAGCAGCTTACTAGCGGGAGGGCCGAGGAGAACCGGGGAGCTGTTTTTT. As protein: CASSLLAGGPRRTGELFF.

This rearrangement joins TRBV10-3 to TRBJ2-3, with TRBD2 identical over 9 bases. V lost 8 bases to trimming and J lost 4 bases; unmatched junction nucleotides: 7. Germline V gene sequence: CDR1 ENHRY, CDR2 SYGVKD. The CDR3 sequence is 14 residues long. The CDR3 DNA reads TGTGCCATCCGAGCGGGAGGCCTCCCAGATACGCAGTATTTT. This encodes CAIRAGGLPDTQYF.

In this sample, this clone turned up once. The chain employs TRBV19 and TRBJ1-1; TRBD1 agrees at 8 bases. The CDR3 contains 14 residues. Germline V lookup: CDR1 LNHDA, CDR2 SQIVND (reference sequence). V shed 3 bases and J 9 bases; nucleotides not matched to a gene: 9. CDR3 amino acids: CASSMRDRGPQAFF. The CDR3 nucleotides are TGTGCCAGTAGTATGCGAGACAGGGGACCTCAAGCTTTCTTT.

As DNA, the CDR3 is TGTGCCAGCAGCTCTGGACAGGGAAACACCATATATTTT. Its translation is CASSSGQGNTIYF. The chain is built from TRBV7-2 and TRBJ1-3; perhaps TRBD1 as D (6 bases). V gave up 4 bases and J gave up 4 bases, with 8 bases separating them. CDR3 length: 13 residues. The germline gives CDR1 SGHTA, CDR2 FQGNSA. The complete variable domain, with remaining parts taken from reference TRBV7-2 and TRBJ1-3, reads GAGVSQSPSNKVTEKGKDVELRCDPISGHTALYWYRQSLGQGLEFLIYFQGNSAPDKSGLPSDRFSAERTGGSVSTLTIQRTQQEDSAVYLCASSSGQGNTIYFGEGSWLTVV.

The rearrangement uses TRBV18 and TRBJ1-1; D gene uncertain. Per germline, CDR1 KGHSH and CDR2 LQKENI. CDR3 size: 14 residues. With 5 bases removed from V and 2 bases from J, the gap between germline ends came to 12 bases. The DNA of the CDR3 is TGTGCCAGCTCAGCTTTTCCAACTAACACTGAAGCTTTCTTT. Amino acids: CASSAFPTNTEAFF. Variable domain in full (rest from reference TRBV18 and TRBJ1-1): NAGVMQNPRHLVRRRGQEARLRCSPMKGHSHVYWYRQLPEEGLKFMVYLQKENIIDESGMPKERFSAEFPKEGPSILRIQQVVRGDSAAYFCASSAFPTNTEAFFGQGTRLTVV.

This clone was picked up one time. This chain uses TRBV30 with TRBJ2-1; unclear D gene. The CDR3 is 13 amino acids. V lost 3 bases and J 3 bases, leaving 9 bases between the germline ends. Per the germline V gene, CDR1 is GTSNPN and CDR2 is SVGIG (reference sequence). CDR3 residues: CAWSPGNYNEQFF. For the CDR3, the DNA is TGTGCCTGGAGCCCAGGTAACTACAATGAGCAGTTCTTC. Combining the CDR3 with reference TRBV30 and TRBJ2-1 gives the whole variable domain SQTIHQWPATLVQPVGSPLSLECTVEGTSNPNLYWYRQAAGRGLQLLFYSVGIGQISSEVPQNLSASRPQDRQFILSSKKLLLSDSGFYLCAWSPGNYNEQFFGPGTRLTVL.

The chain uses TRBV3-1 (or the pseudogene TRBV3-2) and TRBJ1-1; 7 bases line up with TRBD1. This CDR3 spans 14 amino acids. CDR1 is LGHDT, CDR2 YNNKEL, per germline (reference sequence). J was trimmed by 6 bases and V by 4 bases; bases with no gene match: 8. The CDR3 bases are TGTGCCAGCAGCCTTCAGGGGGTCGGGGCTGAAGCTTTCTTT. It is translated as CASSLQGVGAEAFF.

This chain connects TRBV3-1 (or the pseudogene TRBV3-2) to TRBJ2-1; 11 bases are shared with TRBD1. Germline V lookup: CDR1 LGHDT, CDR2 YNNKEL (reference sequence). V shed 5 bases, J shed 7 bases, and the junction held 7 bases outside the gene matches. The CDR3 runs to 15 residues. CDR3 in amino acids: CASSAGQGERNEQFF. DNA for the CDR3: TGTGCCAGCAGCGCGGGACAGGGGGAAAGGAATGAGCAGTTCTTC.

The V gene is TRBV5-1, the J gene TRBJ1-3; D uncertain. Germline V lookup: CDR1 SGHRS, CDR2 YFSETQ. The CDR3 is made up of 15 amino acids. V shed 0 bases and J shed 4 bases, with 11 bases lying between them. CDR3 DNA sequence: TGCGCCAGCAGCTTGGCCGGGGATTCGGGAAACACCATATATTTT. Translating it yields CASSLAGDSGNTIYF.

This clone has more than one count but fewer than ten. This chain uses TRBV5-6 with TRBJ2-1; maybe TRBD2 (6 bases). CDR1 is SGHDT, CDR2 YYEEEE, per germline. The CDR3 covers 14 residues. Trimming cost V 4 bases and J 13 bases, with 21 bases left between them. The CDR3 sequence: CASSHGGERGAQFF. DNA of the CDR3: TGTGCCAGCAGCCATGGCGGGGAAAGGGGCGCACAGTTCTTC.

The chain joins TRBV11-3 to TRBJ2-2, with D hard to call. Trimming stripped 2 bases from V and 3 bases from J, with 4 bases between. The germline CDR1 and CDR2 sequences are SGHNT and YENEEA. The CDR3 sequence is 13 residues long. Here the CDR3 reads CASSLQDTGELFF. The DNA for the CDR3 is TGTGCCAGCAGCTTACAGGACACCGGGGAGCTGTTTTTT.

This clone was seen a single time. This sequence joins TRBV5-1 and TRBJ2-1; TRBD1 aligns across 9 bases. Per germline, CDR1 SGHRS and CDR2 YFSETQ. The CDR3 sequence is 15 residues long. V was pared by 1 base and J by 6 bases, with 5 bases of the junction left unmatched. The CDR3 nucleotides read TGCGCCAGCAGCTTGTTACAGGGGGCCAGCAATGAGCAGTTCTTC. Translated, it gives CASSLLQGASNEQFF.